This is a list of T cell receptor beta chains from one sample in a study of cytomegalovirus exposure and HLA in healthy donors. Some clones are missing from TCRdb's copy, which holds only in-frame ones; the method was immunoSEQ multiplex PCR. The profile shows under 150,000 clones, over 75% of them singletons. Source material: PBMCs. The receptor source for this set is a young woman in good health and CMV-seropositive. Each CDR3 is given with its conserved first and last residue. D genes are given only for firm matches. Not all rows give a size; the values are once, few, many and, for expanded clones, a class.

j_call cdr3_length v_call d_call clone_size cdr3_nt cdr3_aa
TRBJ1-1 17 TRBV13 TRBD1 . TGTGCCAGCAGCTTACCTACAGAGGGGGCTAGTGAGGCTGAAGCTTTCTTT CASSLPTEGASEAEAFF
TRBJ2-7 14 TRBV18 TRBD1 . TGTGCCAGCTCACCACGGGACAGGGGACACGAGCAGTACTTC CASSPRDRGHEQYF
TRBJ2-7 14 TRBV4-2 TRBD2 . TGTGCCAGCAGCCAAGAAAGACTAGCGAGCGAGCAGTACTTC CASSQERLASEQYF
TRBJ1-1 13 TRBV6-1 . . TGTGCCAGCAGTGTGACAGTGAACACTGAAGCTTTCTTT CASSVTVNTEAFF
TRBJ2-1 15 TRBV5-4 TRBD2 . TGTGCCAGCAGATTAGCGGGAGGGGAGATCGATGAGCAGTTCTTC CASRLAGGEIDEQFF
TRBJ2-1 17 TRBV7-9 TRBD2 . TGTGCCAGCAGCTCACGCGGGGGGAATTTGGCCTACAATGAGCAGTTCTTC CASSSRGGNLAYNEQFF
TRBJ1-1 18 TRBV9 TRBD1 . TGTGCCAGCAGCTCACGGACAGGGGTTCCAAGGCTGGACACTGGAGCTTTCTTT CASSSRTGVPRLDTGAFF
TRBJ2-2 18 TRBV9 TRBD2 . TGTGCCAGCAGCGTAGCGCTAGCGGGGGGGCTGGGCACCGGGGAGCTGTTTTTT CASSVALAGGLGTGELFF
TRBJ1-2 16 TRBV7-2 TRBD1 . TGTGCCAGCAGCTTAAAACTGGACAGGGCGGGCGGTGGCTACACCTTC CASSLKLDRAGGGYTF
TRBJ1-1 13 TRBV2 . . TGTGCCAGCAGGCGGACAGTTAACACTGAAGCTTTCTTT CASRRTVNTEAFF
TRBJ1-1 14 TRBV5-1 . few TGCGCCAGCAGCTCCACCGCAGGGGACGGTGAAGCTTTCTTT CASSSTAGDGEAFF